This TCR beta chain stems from a study of T cells in Graves' hyperthyroidism and ophthalmopathy. Findings and limits, study-wide: Most thyroid clonotypes expanded above 0.001 appeared in blood too. Ophthalmopathy cases were set apart from stable hyperthyroidism by a 13 V-J model.

V was trimmed by 6 bases and J by 7 bases, leaving 16 bases between them. Germline V gives CDR1 LNHDA, CDR2 SQIVND (reference sequence). There are 14 residues in the CDR3. The authors deemed Graves' hyperthyroidism stable absent ophthalmopathy progression within 18 months. Exclusion criteria comprised uncontrolled infection, other autoimmune disease, pregnancy or lactation. This clonotype was seen only a few times. What it binds is unknown. Amplification yielded TCR beta CDR3 regions, with RNA transcripts as the source. In the first-round RT-PCR of the TCR CDR3, the HTBI primer set was used. TCRdb reanalysed the multiplex PCR reads using MiXCR and keeps one entry per CDR3 protein. The table records under 550,000 distinct CDR3 sequences, roughly 13% of them present only once.

This TCR was recovered from a woman between 18 and 30 years old with Graves' hyperthyroidism. The genes are TRBV19 and TRBJ1-5, with D possibly TRBD1 on 5 matching bases. The sample taken for sequencing was blood. CDR3 coding DNA: TGTGCCAGTAGATTTGGGGACGTAAACCAGCCCCAGCATTTT. This encodes CASRFGDVNQPQHF.